The 5 T cell receptor beta chains presented below share a single source sample, sequenced in a study of cytomegalovirus exposure and HLA in healthy donors. The PCR used 60 Vbeta and 13 Jbeta primers. Method: immunoSEQ multiplex PCR; TCRdb's copy keeps in-frame clones and lacks some. The repertoire holds roughly 230,000 clones, with 70% to 90% as singletons. The sample was PBMCs. These receptors originate from a girl aged 2-10 years in good health and CMV-seronegative.

This chain joins TRBV11-1 and TRBJ1-6; D gene unclear. The germline V gene encodes CDR1 SGHAT and CDR2 FQDESV (reference sequence). The CDR3 spans 14 residues. The germline V and J ends were trimmed by 4 bases and 7 bases, with 11 bases remaining between them. CDR3 protein: CASSSPGRNSPLHF. The CDR3 DNA is TGTGCCAGCAGCTCCCCGGGTCGGAATTCACCCCTCCACTTT.

This sequence joins TRBV14 and TRBJ2-7, with D perhaps matching TRBD2 (5 bases). The V end was cut by 0 bases, the J end by 0 bases, with 9 bases between. This CDR3 comprises 15 residues. Germline values: CDR1 SGHDN, CDR2 FVKESK. DNA of the CDR3: TGTGCCAGCAGCCAAGAAGGACTTCTCTCCTACGAGCAGTACTTC. This sequence encodes CASSQEGLLSYEQYF.

The chain has TRBV30 and TRBJ1-4; D is ambiguous. The V end lost 5 bases, the J end lost 4 bases, and 11 bases lay between the germline ends. The CDR3 contains 13 residues. Germline CDR1 and CDR2: GTSNPN and SVGIG (reference sequence). The CDR3 protein is CAWRQSGNEKLFF. CDR3 sequence (DNA): TGTGCCTGGCGACAATCCGGTAATGAAAAACTGTTTTTT.

The V and J genes are TRBV4-1 and TRBJ2-3, with 9 bases fitting TRBD2. V shed 4 bases and J 6 bases; nucleotides not matched to a gene: 17. Germline V lookup: CDR1 MGHRA, CDR2 YSYEKL. CDR3 size: 18 residues. This CDR3 reads CASSRSGLRRGGSDTQYF. The CDR3 DNA reads TGCGCCAGCAGCCGAAGCGGTCTGAGGCGGGGGGGCAGTGATACGCAGTATTTT.

The chain carries TRBV25-1 and TRBJ2-3, with 7 bases that match TRBD2. Germline V gene sequence: CDR1 MGHDK, CDR2 SYGVNS. The CDR3 is 16 amino acids. J lost 5 bases, V lost 2 bases, and 10 bases had no gene match. CDR3 amino acids: CASSEEIGLVVDTQYF. CDR3 sequence (DNA): TGTGCCAGCAGTGAAGAGATCGGACTAGTGGTAGATACGCAGTATTTT. Drawing the rest from reference TRBV25-1 and TRBJ2-3, the complete variable domain is EADIYQTPRYLVIGTGKKITLECSQTMGHDKMYWYQQDPGMELHLIHYSYGVNSTEKGDLSSESTVSRIRTEHFPLTLESARPSHTSQYLCASSEEIGLVVDTQYFGPGTRLTVL.